The clone carrying this T cell receptor beta chain appeared a single time. What it recognizes is unknown. Trimming removed 8 bases at V and 0 bases at J, with 20 bases between. The CDR3 is made up of 16 amino acids. CDR1 is MNHEY, CDR2 SMNVEV, per germline (reference sequence). The sample originates from a study of T cells in tumors after PD-1 blockade. Study as a whole: Patients received pembrolizumab 200 mg every 3 weeks or cemiplimab 350 mg every 2 weeks. Daily vismodegib 150 mg continued in a subset of anti-PD-1-treated patients.

Method: immunoSEQ multiplex PCR; TCRdb's copy keeps in-frame clones and lacks some. The sample holds about 63,000 clones; less than 85% are singletons and the top ten take about 4.8%. Study-wide findings and caveats: Some novel exhausted tumor clones appeared in pre-treatment blood, suggesting peripheral recruitment.

The receptor was isolated from a human donor with basal cell carcinoma. This sequence joins TRBV27 and TRBJ2-7; perhaps TRBD1 as D (5 bases). Specimen: PBMCs, collected after anti-PD-1 treatment. In DNA form, the CDR3 reads TGTGCCAGCTCCCTTAGGGGCCCGACTTCCTCCTACGAGCAGTACTTC. Translated, it gives CASSLRGPTSSYEQYF.